The rows below give T cell receptor beta chains drawn from one sample of a study of cytotoxic CD8 clonotypes in ibrutinib-treated CLL. Assay: immunoSEQ multiplex PCR; the TCRdb copy retains only in-frame clones and omits some. The repertoire holds some 23,000 clones, approximately 70% seen once, with 45% to 60% in the top ten. The specimen was PBMCs, collected at disease progression, from a patient treated with ibrutinib. Receptors were obtained from a human donor with chronic lymphocytic leukemia. Both conserved end residues are part of each CDR3. A D gene is named only where the DNA matches it firmly. Clone size appears in some rows only: once, few, many, or a class for an expanded clone.

abundance	d_gene	v_gene	j_gene	CDR3aa	CDR3nt
.	.	TRBV6-4	TRBJ2-2	CASSLDDRDTGELFF	TGTGCCAGCAGTCTCGACGACCGGGACACCGGGGAGCTGTTTTTT
once	.	TRBV7-9	TRBJ2-1	CASSLDSSYNEQFF	TGTGCCAGCAGCTTGGATAGCTCCTACAATGAGCAGTTCTTC
once	.	TRBV6-5	TRBJ1-6	CASSYSLRSNSPLHF	TGTGCCAGCAGTTACTCCCTACGGAGTAATTCACCCCTCCACTTT
.	.	TRBV7-2	TRBJ1-1	CASSSSWGGPVTEAFF	TGTGCCAGCAGCTCCTCTTGGGGGGGGCCGGTCACTGAAGCTTTCTTT
few	.	TRBV11-2	TRBJ2-7	CASCRDTVSYEQYF	TGTGCCAGCTGTAGGGACACGGTATCCTACGAGCAGTACTTC
.	TRBD1	TRBV7-9	TRBJ1-5	CASSSDTGVQPQHF	TGTGCCAGCAGCTCTGATACAGGGGTTCAGCCCCAGCATTTT
many	.	TRBV6-1	TRBJ1-1	CASSEVGTNTEAFF	TGTGCCAGCAGTGAAGTGGGTACGAACACTGAAGCTTTCTTT
.	.	TRBV29-1	TRBJ1-1	CSFQGWNTEAFF	TGCAGCTTTCAGGGGTGGAACACTGAAGCTTTCTTT
.	.	TRBV14	TRBJ2-7	CASSPETASYEQYF	TGTGCCAGCAGCCCTGAGACAGCCTCCTACGAGCAGTACTTC
once	TRBD1	TRBV18	TRBJ1-5	CASSETGMAQPQHF	TGTGCCAGCTCGGAGACAGGGATGGCTCAGCCCCAGCATTTT
.	.	TRBV10-3	TRBJ1-2	CAISESTLSWGYTF	TGTGCCATCAGTGAGTCGACGTTGTCGTGGGGCTACACCTTC
few	.	TRBV15	TRBJ2-7	CATGEDTFYEQYF	TGTGCCACCGGTGAGGACACTTTCTACGAGCAGTACTTC
.	.	TRBV19	TRBJ1-5	CASSLGWQPQHF	TGTGCCAGTAGTCTGGGATGGCAGCCCCAGCATTTT
.	TRBD1	TRBV5-1	TRBJ1-1	CASSLAGGGTEAFF	TGCGCCAGCAGCTTGGCAGGGGGAGGAACTGAAGCTTTCTTT
medium-sized	.	TRBV14	TRBJ2-5	CASSQGSQGWETQYF	TGTGCCAGCAGCCAAGGTTCGCAGGGATGGGAGACCCAGTACTTC
once	TRBD2	TRBV4-1	TRBJ2-1	CASSQDFSGGSNNEQFF	TGCGCCAGCAGCCAAGACTTTAGCGGGGGGTCTAACAATGAGCAGTTCTTC
few	.	TRBV5-4	TRBJ1-2	CASSLEVSGYTF	TGTGCCAGCAGCTTGGAGGTCAGCGGCTACACCTTC
many	.	TRBV29-1	TRBJ2-2	CSVAGGTGTGELFF	TGCAGCGTAGCTGGGGGAACGGGGACGGGGGAGCTGTTTTTT
few	.	TRBV4-1	TRBJ2-4	CASSQDTSPSQGGGQNIQYF	TGCGCCAGCAGCCAAGATACCTCCCCCTCACAGGGTGGGGGGCAAAACATTCAGTACTTC
.	.	TRBV9	TRBJ1-2	CASSVGGPNYGYTF	TGTGCCAGCAGCGTAGGAGGACCTAACTATGGCTACACCTTC
.	.	TRBV5-1	TRBJ1-6	CASRGSYNSPLHF	TGCGCCAGCCGGGGCTCCTATAATTCACCCCTCCACTTT
.	.	TRBV2	TRBJ2-7	CASSMVYYEQYF	TGTGCCAGCAGTATGGTTTACTACGAGCAGTACTTC
many	.	TRBV9	TRBJ1-3	CASSVATGSSGNTIYF	TGTGCCAGCAGCGTAGCTACTGGGAGCTCTGGAAACACCATATATTTT
.	.	TRBV10-3	TRBJ2-7	CAISESGKSSYEQYF	TGTGCCATCAGTGAGTCGGGAAAAAGCTCCTACGAGCAGTACTTC
few	.	TRBV29-1	TRBJ2-2	CSAIDTGELFF	TGCAGCGCCATAGACACCGGGGAGCTGTTTTTT
.	.	TRBV5-4	TRBJ1-1	CASSFFGGTEAFF	TGTGCCAGCAGCTTTTTTGGGGGGACTGAAGCTTTCTTT
few	.	TRBV30	TRBJ1-5	CAWSPDGTYQPQHF	TGTGCCTGGAGCCCTGACGGGACATATCAGCCCCAGCATTTT
.	.	TRBV7-9	TRBJ2-5	CASSLGGLQETQYF	TGTGCCAGCAGCTTAGGAGGGCTCCAAGAGACCCAGTACTTC
.	.	TRBV27	TRBJ2-7	CASSLSLTGEQYF	TGTGCCAGCAGTTTATCCCTAACCGGGGAGCAGTACTTC
.	.	TRBV7-9	TRBJ1-1	CASSLAGGVQTEAFF	TGTGCCAGCAGCTTAGCAGGGGGGGTACAAACTGAAGCTTTCTTT
few	.	TRBV18	TRBJ1-2	CASSPLGQGRGYGYTF	TGTGCCAGCTCACCCCTTGGGCAGGGTAGAGGCTATGGCTACACCTTC
.	.	TRBV29-1	TRBJ1-1	CSVDLDNTEAFF	TGCAGCGTTGATCTCGATAACACTGAAGCTTTCTTT
.	.	TRBV19	TRBJ2-2	CASSMTGLGSGELFF	TGTGCCAGTAGTATGACTGGACTGGGGAGCGGGGAGCTGTTTTTT